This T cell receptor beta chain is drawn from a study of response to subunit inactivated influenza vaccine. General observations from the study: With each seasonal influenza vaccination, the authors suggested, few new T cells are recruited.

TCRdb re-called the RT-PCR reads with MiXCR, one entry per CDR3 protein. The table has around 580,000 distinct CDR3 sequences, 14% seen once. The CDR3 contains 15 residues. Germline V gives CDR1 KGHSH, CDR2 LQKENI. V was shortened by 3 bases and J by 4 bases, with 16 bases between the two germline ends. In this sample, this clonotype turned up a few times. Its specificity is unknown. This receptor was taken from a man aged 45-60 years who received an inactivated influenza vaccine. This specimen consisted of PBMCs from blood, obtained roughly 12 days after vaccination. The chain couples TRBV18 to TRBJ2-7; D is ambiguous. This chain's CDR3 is CASSPEQGPEYEQYF. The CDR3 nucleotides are TGTGCCAGCTCACCTGAACAAGGACCGGAGTACGAGCAGTACTTC.